Listed here are 24 T cell receptor beta chains from one sample, sequenced in a study of T cell repertoires in aging, cancer and after chemotherapy. Multiplex touch-down PCR with TRB-A/B primers amplified rearranged V-D-J TRB sequences. TCRdb reanalysed the multiplex PCR reads using MiXCR and keeps one entry per CDR3 protein. The sample shows some 600 distinct CDR3 sequences, roughly 20% of them seen only once. Peripheral blood genomic DNA, not sorted cells or RNA, was the template. Sequenced sample: blood. Receptors were obtained from a human donor with a solid tumor.

The CDR3 DNA is TGTGCCAGCAGTTTTAACACAGGTACGCAGTTCTTC. Translating it yields CASSFNTGTQFF. The chain combines TRBV14 with TRBJ2-1; TRBD1 is a possible D gene (5 bases). V was shortened by 6 bases and J by 12 bases, with 15 bases between the two germline ends. The CDR3 runs 12 residues. Per germline, CDR1 SGHDN and CDR2 FVKESK. The full variable domain, with the rest looked up from reference TRBV14 and TRBJ2-1, is EAGVTQFPSHSVIEKGQTVTLRCDPISGHDNLYWYRRVMGKEIKFLLHFVKESKQDESGMPNNRFLAERTGGTYSTLKVQPAELEDSGVYFCASSFNTGTQFFGPGTRLTVL.

This rearrangement joins TRBV25-1 to TRBJ2-5; 8 bases map to TRBD1. V lost 5 bases to trimming and J lost 5 bases; unmatched junction nucleotides: 4. The germline V gene encodes CDR1 MGHDK and CDR2 SYGVNS. This CDR3 region has 13 residues. CDR3 sequence reads: CASSRRTGETQYF. As DNA, the CDR3 is TGTGCCAGCAGTCGCAGGACAGGGGAGACCCAGTACTTC.

The rearrangement links TRBV5-6 to TRBJ2-3, with 9 bases that match TRBD2. Germline loops: CDR1 SGHDT, CDR2 YYEEEE. The CDR3 is 15 residues long. J gave up 10 bases and V 4 bases, and 13 bases lay outside the gene matches. In nucleotides, the CDR3 is TGTGCCAGCAGCCAAGGTAGCGGGGGTGATTCCGCGCAGTATTTT. It is translated as CASSQGSGGDSAQYF.

About this clonotype: A much larger clone is a single base away; this may be a read error. The V call is TRBV15, the J call TRBJ1-4; 8 bases are shared with TRBD1. Looked up from germline, CDR1 is LNHNV and CDR2 is YYDKDF (reference sequence). The CDR3 is 14 residues long. In nucleotides, the CDR3 is TGTGCCACCAGACTGACAGGGGTTAATAAAAAACTGTTTTTT. This translates into CATRLTGVNKKLFF.

This clonotype is labeled medium-sized. This chain uses TRBV10-2 with TRBJ2-7, with D perhaps matching TRBD2 (5 bases). Trimming took off 5 bases at V and 3 bases at J, with 8 bases between the two ends. The V gene's germline CDR1 is WSHSY and CDR2 SAAADI. This CDR3 spans 12 amino acids. The CDR3 DNA reads TGCGCCAGCAGTTCGAGCGGCTACGAGCAGTACTTC. Encoded protein: CASSSSGYEQYF.

Judged by abundance, this clonotype is large (0.1 to 1%). The chain combines TRBV30 with TRBJ2-1; D remains unclear. Deletions cut 2 bases from V and 9 bases from J, with 17 bases between. CDR1 and CDR2 from the germline V gene are GTSNPN and SVGIG (reference sequence). CDR3 size: 14 residues. The CDR3 loop reads CAWSRTNLGGEQFF. The CDR3 DNA is TGTGCCTGGAGTCGGACCAATCTTGGTGGTGAGCAGTTCTTC. The full variable domain, its missing parts supplied by reference TRBV30 and TRBJ2-1, is SQTIHQWPATLVQPVGSPLSLECTVEGTSNPNLYWYRQAAGRGLQLLFYSVGIGQISSEVPQNLSASRPQDRQFILSSKKLLLSDSGFYLCAWSRTNLGGEQFFGPGTRLTVL.

This clonotype was counted between two and nine times. The V gene is TRBV5-1, the J gene TRBJ1-2; TRBD1 matches at 10 bases. The V and J ends lost 4 bases and 4 bases, in that order; junction bases with no gene match: 7. The CDR3 contains 15 residues. Looked up from germline, CDR1 is SGHRS and CDR2 is YFSETQ. CDR3 coding DNA: TGCGCCAGCAGCGTCTTGGGACAGGGGTCCTATGGCTACACCTTC. Protein sequence: CASSVLGQGSYGYTF.

For this clonotype: A much larger clone differs by one base, so this may be a read error. The gene calls are TRBV19 and TRBJ2-2; D is ambiguous. This CDR3 region has 16 residues. With 7 bases removed from V and 0 bases from J, the gap between germline ends came to 15 bases. Germline V gene sequence: CDR1 LNHDA, CDR2 SQIVND (reference sequence). CDR3 in DNA: TGTGCCAGTACTACCAGACACGGGTCGAACACCGGGGAGCTGTTTTTT. It yields the protein CASTTRHGSNTGELFF.

The sample holds a few counts of this clonotype. The chain combines TRBV20-1 with TRBJ1-4, with D possibly TRBD1 on 5 matching bases. Germline CDR1 is DFQATT and CDR2 is SNEGSKA (reference sequence). The CDR3 sequence is 12 residues long. The CDR3 spells CRIRDTNEKLFF. Written as DNA, the CDR3 is TGCAGGATCAGGGATACGAATGAAAAACTGTTTTTT.

This clonotype is labeled as large. The chain has TRBV6-5 and TRBJ2-2; 7 nucleotides line up with TRBD2. CDR1 and CDR2 (germline): MNHEY, SVGAGI. V dropped 4 bases and J dropped 0; count of bases not matched to a gene: 2. This CDR3 contains 15 residues. In DNA, the CDR3 is TGTGCCAGCAGTTCCGCGGGGGCGAACACCGGGGAGCTGTTTTTT. This encodes CASSSAGANTGELFF.

A single count supports this clonotype. This chain uses TRBV5-1 with TRBJ2-2; no reliable D call. Germline V CDR1 and CDR2: SGHRS, YFSETQ. The CDR3 covers 12 residues. Trimming took off 1 base at V and 8 bases at J, with 6 bases between the two ends. CDR3 coding DNA: TGCGCCAGCAGCTTGACGGTAGGGGAGCTGTTTTTT. Translating gives CASSLTVGELFF.

V usage is TRBV27 and J usage is TRBJ1-2; TRBD1 agrees at 8 bases. Germline values: CDR1 MNHEY, CDR2 SMNVEV (reference sequence). This CDR3 region has 14 residues. After removal of 6 bases from V and 6 bases from J, the junction contained 9 bases not matched to a gene. DNA of the CDR3: TGTGCCAGCAGCCCGGGACAGGAAACCAATGGCTACACCTTC. The encoded protein is CASSPGQETNGYTF.

About this clonotype itself: A much larger clone lies one base from this, so it may be a read error. The chain employs TRBV6-1 and TRBJ2-1; the D gene is possibly TRBD2 (6 bases). This CDR3 contains 16 residues. Germline V gene lookup returns CDR1 MNHNS and CDR2 SASEGT. The DNA for the CDR3 is TGTGCCAGCAGTGAAGCAGCCTGGGGGAGGTACAATAAGCAGTTCTTC. This codes for CASSEAAWGRYNKQFF.

Relative to its sample, this clonotype is large. The rearrangement uses TRBV7-9 and TRBJ2-7; D gene unclear. The V end was cut by 3 bases, the J end by 3 bases, with 9 bases between. This CDR3 is 13 amino acids long. Germline assignment: CDR1 SEHNR and CDR2 FQNEAQ (reference sequence). Written as DNA, the CDR3 is TGTGCCAGCAGCTTGTCGGGTGGCTACGAGCAGTACTTC. Its protein is CASSLSGGYEQYF.

A note on this clonotype: A much larger clone differs by one base, so this may be a read error. The chain couples TRBV6-5 to TRBJ2-3, with TRBD1 matching over 7 bases. V shed 5 bases, J shed 1 base, and the junction held 6 bases outside the gene matches. The germline V gene encodes CDR1 MNHEY and CDR2 SVGAGI. CDR3 length: 15 residues. CDR3 sequence reads: CASSDRERRTDTQYF. The CDR3 DNA reads as TGTGCCAGCAGTGACAGGGAAAGACGCACAGATACGCAGTATTTT.

By share of the sample, this clonotype is large. The J gene is TRBJ1-2, the V gene TRBV20-1; no clear D gene. The CDR3 is 13 amino acids. With 3 bases removed from V and 4 bases from J, the gap between germline ends came to 12 bases. CDR1 and CDR2 (germline): DFQATT, SNEGSKA (reference sequence). The chain's CDR3 is CSARKEVGYGYTF. CDR3 nucleotides: TGCAGTGCTAGGAAAGAAGTTGGCTATGGCTACACCTTC.

This clonotype is large. CDR3 coding DNA: TGTGCCAGTAGTTGGGAACAGGGGGTAGGCAATCAGCCCCAGCATTTT. Protein: CASSWEQGVGNQPQHF. V and J are TRBV19 and TRBJ1-5, with 8 bases aligning to TRBD1. The CDR3 loop spans 16 amino acids. Germline values: CDR1 LNHDA, CDR2 SQIVND (reference sequence). V lost 5 bases and J lost 2; bases outside the gene matches: 8.

By proportion, this clonotype is large. The rearrangement links TRBV11-1 to TRBJ2-7; the D gene is possibly TRBD2 (5 bases). The CDR3 loop spans 16 amino acids. Trimming stripped 1 base from V and 7 bases from J, with 20 bases between. Germline-derived CDR1 and CDR2 are SGHAT and FQDESV (reference sequence). The CDR3 region has the DNA TGTGCCAGCAGCTTAGGGGCGCCAGGTACGTCGGGGGAGCAGTACTTC. Protein: CASSLGAPGTSGEQYF.

By share of the sample, this clonotype is medium-sized (0.01 to 0.1%). The rearrangement uses TRBV5-4 and TRBJ2-1, with D uncertain. Germline lookup yields CDR1 SGHNT and CDR2 YYREEE (reference sequence). The CDR3 is 15 residues long. Trimming removed 3 bases at V and 0 bases at J, with 10 bases between. DNA for the CDR3: TGTGCCAGCAGCTCAACCCGGAACTCCTACAATGAGCAGTTCTTC. It encodes CASSSTRNSYNEQFF.

By frequency in the sample, this clonotype is medium-sized (0.01 to 0.1%). The chain links TRBV7-9 to TRBJ1-2; tentatively, D is TRBD1 (5 bases). CDR3 length: 18 residues. Germline V lookup: CDR1 SEHNR, CDR2 FQNEAQ (reference sequence). The germline V and J ends were trimmed by 3 bases and 4 bases, with 24 bases remaining between them. The CDR3 region is CASSLGGAQINALYGYTF. The CDR3, as DNA: TGTGCCAGCAGCTTGGGGGGTGCCCAAATCAACGCTCTCTATGGCTACACCTTC. Combining the CDR3 with reference TRBV7-9 and TRBJ1-2 gives the whole variable domain DTGVSQNPRHKITKRGQNVTFRCDPISEHNRLYWYRQTLGQGPEFLTYFQNEAQLEKSRLLSDRFSAERPKGSFSTLEIQRTEQGDSAMYLCASSLGGAQINALYGYTFGSGTRLTVV.

This clonotype is categorized as large (0.1 to 1%). V gene TRBV19 combines with J gene TRBJ1-2, with TRBD1 matching over 9 bases. Germline CDR1 is LNHDA and CDR2 is SQIVND (reference sequence). Trimming cost V 4 bases and J 7 bases; bases outside gene matches: 10. CDR3 length equals 15 residues. The CDR3 bases are TGTGCCAGTAGTACACCGGGACAGGGTTTCGGTGGCTACACCTTC. Translated: CASSTPGQGFGGYTF.

The chain has TRBV5-1 and TRBJ2-2, with 10 bases matching TRBD1. Per germline, CDR1 SGHRS and CDR2 YFSETQ. Losses at the gene ends were 8 bases for V and 2 bases for J; bases not matched to a gene: 3. The length of the CDR3 is 14 residues. Here the CDR3 reads CASGTGENTGELFF. CDR3 bases: TGCGCCAGTGGGACAGGGGAAAACACCGGGGAGCTGTTTTTT.

With regard to this clonotype: Being one base from a much bigger clone, this may be a read error. The genes are TRBV7-9 and TRBJ1-2; D uncertain. Germline V CDR1 and CDR2: SEHNR, FQNEAQ (reference sequence). The CDR3 runs to 13 residues. Written as DNA, the CDR3 is TGTGCCTGCAGCTTAGGTTCGGGTAACCTATACACCTTC. It encodes CACSLGSGNLYTF.

This clonotype was detected once. A much bigger clone sits one base away, suggesting this may be a read error. The gene calls are TRBV7-2 and TRBJ2-7, with TRBD1 identical over 7 bases. The germline V gene encodes CDR1 SGHTA and CDR2 FQGNSA. The CDR3 is 13 amino acids. The V and J ends lost 5 bases and 8 bases, in that order; junction bases with no gene match: 9. The CDR3, as DNA: TGTGCCAGCAGCCCCGGGACAGTCTATAAGCAGTACTTC. Translating it yields CASSPGTVYKQYF.